The clone carrying this T cell receptor beta chain was seen once. Its specificity is unknown. The data were produced by immunoSEQ multiplex PCR, yet TCRdb's version contains in-frame clones alone and is incomplete. This repertoire shows around 24,000 clones, roughly 70% found once; its top ten account for less than 3.5%. The J segment lost 2 bases and the V segment lost 10 bases, leaving 7 bases of the junction unmatched. This CDR3 has 13 amino acids. This specimen comes from a study of vaccination effects on CD4 cells after COVID-19. ViraFEST used viral peptide pools to expand antigen-specific CD4+ T cells before sequencing. CD4+ T cells were isolated after roughly nine days of culture. Vaccine recipients lacked prior SARS-CoV-2 infection and had negative nucleocapsid antibodies. Fresh IL-2-containing medium replaced half the medium on days 3 and 7.

The TCR sequence derives from a human donor who received a COVID-19 vaccine. The source material was CD4+ T cells from PBMCs cultured with SARS-CoV-2 spike peptides, sampled before COVID-19 vaccination. This chain connects TRBV12-3 or TRBV12-4 to TRBJ2-7; 8 bases are a match to TRBD2. The CDR3 loop reads CATSGLAAYEQYF. CDR3 sequence (DNA): TGTGCCACTTCTGGACTAGCAGCCTACGAGCAGTACTTC.